Here is one T cell receptor (beta chain) with its context. The sample belongs to a study of OX40 agonist ivuxolimab in advanced cancers. The CDR3 covers 15 residues. V was shortened by 4 bases and J by 5 bases, with 14 bases between the two germline ends. Germline V gene lookup returns CDR1 MNHNS and CDR2 SASEGT. Method: immunoSEQ multiplex PCR; TCRdb's copy keeps in-frame clones and lacks some. The repertoire holds more than 55,000 clones, with 70% to 90% as singletons. The material sequenced was CD4+ or CD8+ T cells sorted from blood, taken in a trial of the OX40 agonist ivuxolimab. The TCR comes from an adult with an advanced solid tumor such as melanoma, head and neck, liver or kidney cancer. The chain uses TRBV6-1 and TRBJ2-2; D is undetermined. DNA for the CDR3: TGTGCCAGCAGTGTCCCGGCAGGTCGGACCGGGGAGCTGTTTTTT. Encoded protein: CASSVPAGRTGELFF.